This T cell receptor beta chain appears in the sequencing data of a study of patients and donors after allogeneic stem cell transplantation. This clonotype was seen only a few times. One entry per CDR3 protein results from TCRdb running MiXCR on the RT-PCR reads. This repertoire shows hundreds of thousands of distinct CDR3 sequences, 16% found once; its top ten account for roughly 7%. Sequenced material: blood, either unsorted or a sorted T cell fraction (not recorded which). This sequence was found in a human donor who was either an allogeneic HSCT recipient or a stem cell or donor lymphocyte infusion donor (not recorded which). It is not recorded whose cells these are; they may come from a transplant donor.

This chain's CDR3 is CASSLTEGLGQTYF. As DNA, the CDR3 is TGTGCCAGCAGTCTCACCGAGGGGCTGGGACAGACGTACTTC. The chain combines TRBV28 with TRBJ2-7, with TRBD1 identical over 7 bases. The CDR3 runs 14 residues. Germline V gene lookup returns CDR1 MDHEN and CDR2 SYDVKM. V shed 5 bases, J shed 12 bases, and the junction held 16 bases outside the gene matches.